This is a list of T cell receptor beta chains from one sample in a study of T cell repertoires in cytomegalovirus infection. TCRdb reprocessed the reads via MiXCR and lists one record per CDR3 protein. Counted here are around 710,000 distinct CDR3 sequences, about 28% occurring once; the ten biggest clones make up about 12%. These receptors' targets are unknown. The sample consisted of cultured CD8+ T cells from PBMCs, taken from culture after CMV antigen stimulation. The receptors originated from a human donor in good health (CMV status not recorded). Some clones in this sample may be carry-over from other donors' samples. Each CDR3 is given with its conserved first and last residue. Fields, in order: CDR3 length, V gene, clone size, J gene, D gene, CDR3 protein, CDR3 DNA. The D gene is left open where the match is weak. Rows give clone size only sometimes, using once, few, many, or a class for an expanded clone.

cdr3_length: 16
v_call: TRBV7-2
clone_size: many
j_call: TRBJ2-1
d_call: NA
cdr3_aa: CASSLVGLSSYNEQFF
cdr3_nt: TGTGCCAGCAGCTTAGTCGGGTTAAGCTCCTACAATGAGCAGTTCTTC

cdr3_length: 12
v_call: TRBV27
clone_size: once
j_call: TRBJ2-1
d_call: NA
cdr3_aa: CASSLSTVEQFF
cdr3_nt: TGTGCCAGCAGTTTATCGACTGTGGAGCAGTTCTTC

cdr3_length: 15
v_call: TRBV12-3/TRBV12-4
clone_size: NA
j_call: TRBJ1-1
d_call: NA
cdr3_aa: CASTPAGLRNTEAFF
cdr3_nt: TGTGCCAGCACACCCGCAGGGTTGAGGAACACTGAAGCTTTCTTT

cdr3_length: 17
v_call: TRBV12-3/TRBV12-4
clone_size: NA
j_call: TRBJ1-6
d_call: NA
cdr3_aa: CASSLVAAGPYNSPLHF
cdr3_nt: TGTGCCAGCAGCCTAGTCGCTGCGGGGCCCTATAATTCACCCCTCCACTTT

cdr3_length: 13
v_call: TRBV6-1
clone_size: few
j_call: TRBJ1-1
d_call: NA
cdr3_aa: CASSKGGGTEAFF
cdr3_nt: TGTGCCAGCAGTAAGGGGGGCGGCACTGAAGCTTTCTTT

cdr3_length: 16
v_call: TRBV6-2/TRBV6-3
clone_size: few
j_call: TRBJ1-5
d_call: TRBD1
cdr3_aa: CASSSQGADFLWPQHF
cdr3_nt: TGTGCCAGCAGTTCACAGGGGGCGGACTTCCTATGGCCCCAGCATTTT

cdr3_length: 16
v_call: TRBV27
clone_size: NA
j_call: TRBJ1-2
d_call: NA
cdr3_aa: CASSFLPQAVNYGYTF
cdr3_nt: TGTGCCAGCAGTTTTCTTCCACAGGCAGTTAACTATGGCTACACCTTC

cdr3_length: 15
v_call: TRBV7-8
clone_size: many
j_call: TRBJ1-5
d_call: TRBD1
cdr3_aa: CASSSTGGDNQPQHF
cdr3_nt: TGTGCCAGCAGCTCGACAGGGGGGGATAACCAGCCCCAGCATTTT

cdr3_length: 13
v_call: TRBV24-1
clone_size: few
j_call: TRBJ2-6
d_call: NA
cdr3_aa: CATSDGGANVLTF
cdr3_nt: TGTGCCACCAGTGATGGAGGGGCCAACGTCCTGACTTTC

cdr3_length: 13
v_call: TRBV7-9
clone_size: many
j_call: TRBJ2-1
d_call: NA
cdr3_aa: CASTGLPFPEQFF
cdr3_nt: TGTGCCAGCACCGGACTGCCCTTCCCTGAGCAGTTCTTC

cdr3_length: 15
v_call: TRBV6-1
clone_size: many
j_call: TRBJ1-1
d_call: NA
cdr3_aa: CASSETEGSNTEAFF
cdr3_nt: TGTGCCAGCAGTGAAACCGAGGGGTCCAACACTGAAGCTTTCTTT

cdr3_length: 14
v_call: TRBV27
clone_size: few
j_call: TRBJ1-1
d_call: NA
cdr3_aa: CASIPRTKATEAFF
cdr3_nt: TGTGCCAGCATTCCGCGGACAAAGGCAACTGAAGCTTTCTTT

cdr3_length: 14
v_call: TRBV6-2/TRBV6-3
clone_size: NA
j_call: TRBJ2-3
d_call: NA
cdr3_aa: CVSSPVTSTDTQYF
cdr3_nt: TGTGTCAGCAGTCCAGTTACTAGCACAGATACGCAGTATTTT

cdr3_length: 11
v_call: TRBV9
clone_size: NA
j_call: TRBJ1-2
d_call: NA
cdr3_aa: CSSSGRYGYTF
cdr3_nt: TGTTCCAGCAGCGGTAGATATGGCTACACCTTC

cdr3_length: 15
v_call: TRBV6-2/TRBV6-3
clone_size: NA
j_call: TRBJ2-1
d_call: TRBD2
cdr3_aa: CASRRLAGAYNEQFF
cdr3_nt: TGTGCCAGCAGACGACTAGCGGGGGCCTACAATGAGCAGTTCTTC

cdr3_length: 14
v_call: TRBV7-2
clone_size: few
j_call: TRBJ2-1
d_call: NA
cdr3_aa: CASSLARGANEQFF
cdr3_nt: TGTGCCAGCAGCTTAGCTAGGGGGGCGAATGAGCAGTTCTTC

cdr3_length: 16
v_call: TRBV27
clone_size: NA
j_call: TRBJ1-2
d_call: NA
cdr3_aa: CASSSAGGPPGYGYTF
cdr3_nt: TGTGCCAGCAGTTCTGCTGGTGGCCCCCCGGGCTATGGCTACACCTTC

cdr3_length: 15
v_call: TRBV7-9
clone_size: many
j_call: TRBJ2-1
d_call: TRBD1
cdr3_aa: CASSTGTGTTNEQFF
cdr3_nt: TGTGCCAGCAGCACCGGGACAGGGACTACCAATGAGCAGTTCTTC

cdr3_length: 16
v_call: TRBV7-6
clone_size: NA
j_call: TRBJ2-2
d_call: TRBD1
cdr3_aa: CASSHPQGANTGELFF
cdr3_nt: TGTGCCAGCAGCCATCCTCAGGGGGCGAACACCGGGGAGCTGTTTTTT

cdr3_length: 13
v_call: TRBV12-3/TRBV12-4
clone_size: NA
j_call: TRBJ2-3
d_call: NA
cdr3_aa: CASSSRGFYTQYF
cdr3_nt: TGTGCCAGCAGTTCCAGGGGATTTTATACGCAGTATTTT

cdr3_length: 15
v_call: TRBV12-3/TRBV12-4
clone_size: NA
j_call: TRBJ2-6
d_call: NA
cdr3_aa: CASRIRGSGANVLTF
cdr3_nt: TGTGCCAGCAGGATCCGGGGCTCTGGGGCCAACGTCCTGACTTTC

cdr3_length: 15
v_call: TRBV19
clone_size: NA
j_call: TRBJ1-2
d_call: TRBD1
cdr3_aa: CASSPPRTGEDGYTF
cdr3_nt: TGTGCCAGTAGTCCCCCTCGGACAGGGGAAGATGGCTACACCTTC

cdr3_length: 18
v_call: TRBV4-1
clone_size: NA
j_call: TRBJ2-2
d_call: TRBD1
cdr3_aa: CASSQDWTGGPNTGELFF
cdr3_nt: TGCGCCAGCAGCCAAGATTGGACAGGGGGCCCAAACACCGGGGAGCTGTTTTTT

cdr3_length: 15
v_call: TRBV7-9
clone_size: NA
j_call: TRBJ2-1
d_call: NA
cdr3_aa: CASSSPGVGYNEQFF
cdr3_nt: TGTGCCAGCAGCTCGCCGGGCGTCGGGTACAATGAGCAGTTCTTC

cdr3_length: 14
v_call: TRBV27
clone_size: few
j_call: TRBJ2-2
d_call: NA
cdr3_aa: CASRSGQYTGELFF
cdr3_nt: TGTGCCAGCAGGTCTGGACAGTACACCGGGGAGCTGTTTTTT

cdr3_length: 14
v_call: TRBV20-1
clone_size: many
j_call: TRBJ1-6
d_call: TRBD1
cdr3_aa: CSADPGQGDSPLHF
cdr3_nt: TGCAGTGCGGACCCGGGACAGGGGGATTCACCCCTCCACTTT

cdr3_length: 13
v_call: TRBV9
clone_size: NA
j_call: TRBJ1-2
d_call: NA
cdr3_aa: CASSPLEVYGYTF
cdr3_nt: TGTGCCAGCAGCCCCTTAGAGGTCTATGGCTACACCTTC

cdr3_length: 16
v_call: TRBV7-3
clone_size: few
j_call: TRBJ2-2
d_call: TRBD1
cdr3_aa: CASSQPGTERTGELFF
cdr3_nt: TGTGCCAGCAGCCAACCGGGGACAGAGAGAACCGGGGAGCTGTTTTTT

cdr3_length: 14
v_call: TRBV15
clone_size: NA
j_call: TRBJ1-2
d_call: TRBD1
cdr3_aa: CATSARGLGYGYTF
cdr3_nt: TGTGCCACCAGTGCCAGGGGGCTGGGGTATGGCTACACCTTC

cdr3_length: 14
v_call: TRBV27
clone_size: NA
j_call: TRBJ1-2
d_call: NA
cdr3_aa: CASSLSPHREGYTF
cdr3_nt: TGTGCCAGCAGTTTATCGCCTCACAGGGAGGGCTACACCTTC

cdr3_length: 16
v_call: TRBV7-4
clone_size: few
j_call: TRBJ1-4
d_call: NA
cdr3_aa: CASSSSLTRVVEKLFF
cdr3_nt: TGTGCCAGCAGCTCCAGTTTAACGCGGGTTGTTGAAAAACTGTTTTTT

cdr3_length: 15
v_call: TRBV11-3
clone_size: many
j_call: TRBJ2-2
d_call: TRBD2
cdr3_aa: CASSFQRGGTGELFF
cdr3_nt: TGTGCCAGCAGCTTTCAACGGGGGGGCACCGGGGAGCTGTTTTTT

cdr3_length: 13
v_call: TRBV7-6
clone_size: many
j_call: TRBJ2-1
d_call: NA
cdr3_aa: CASSPSRRNEQFF
cdr3_nt: TGTGCCAGCAGCCCTTCCCGACGCAATGAGCAGTTCTTC

cdr3_length: 14
v_call: TRBV11-1
clone_size: NA
j_call: TRBJ2-3
d_call: NA
cdr3_aa: CASSAPRGIDTQYF
cdr3_nt: TGTGCCAGCAGTGCCCCACGAGGCATAGATACGCAGTATTTT

cdr3_length: 15
v_call: TRBV7-9
clone_size: few
j_call: TRBJ2-5
d_call: NA
cdr3_aa: CASSSGWPNQETQYF
cdr3_nt: TGTGCCAGCAGCTCAGGGTGGCCGAACCAAGAGACCCAGTACTTC

cdr3_length: 18
v_call: TRBV5-1
clone_size: few
j_call: TRBJ2-2
d_call: TRBD1
cdr3_aa: CASSPGPRGRMRTGELFF
cdr3_nt: TGCGCCAGCAGCCCAGGGCCCAGGGGGCGAATGAGGACCGGGGAGCTGTTTTTT

cdr3_length: 18
v_call: TRBV3-1
clone_size: few
j_call: TRBJ2-3
d_call: TRBD2
cdr3_aa: CASSQDDRAGVSTDTQYF
cdr3_nt: TGTGCCAGCAGCCAAGATGATAGAGCGGGGGTTAGCACAGATACGCAGTATTTT

cdr3_length: 15
v_call: TRBV11-2
clone_size: NA
j_call: TRBJ2-1
d_call: NA
cdr3_aa: CASSLGVRAYNEQFF
cdr3_nt: TGTGCCAGCAGCTTAGGGGTACGAGCCTACAATGAGCAGTTCTTC

cdr3_length: 12
v_call: TRBV14
clone_size: few
j_call: TRBJ2-5
d_call: NA
cdr3_aa: CASSRWRETQYF
cdr3_nt: TGTGCCAGCAGCCGCTGGAGGGAGACCCAGTACTTC

cdr3_length: 14
v_call: TRBV10-3
clone_size: NA
j_call: TRBJ1-2
d_call: NA
cdr3_aa: CAINPTADNYGYTF
cdr3_nt: TGTGCCATCAATCCGACGGCCGATAACTATGGCTACACCTTC

cdr3_length: 11
v_call: TRBV2
clone_size: NA
j_call: TRBJ2-1
d_call: NA
cdr3_aa: CASKGRNEQFF
cdr3_nt: TGTGCCAGCAAGGGGAGGAATGAGCAGTTCTTC

cdr3_length: 13
v_call: TRBV12-3/TRBV12-4
clone_size: many
j_call: TRBJ1-5
d_call: NA
cdr3_aa: CASSSGGGQPQHF
cdr3_nt: TGTGCCAGCAGCTCGGGCGGGGGTCAGCCCCAGCATTTT

cdr3_length: 15
v_call: TRBV7-2
clone_size: many
j_call: TRBJ2-1
d_call: TRBD1
cdr3_aa: CATSTGQGLHNEQFF
cdr3_nt: TGTGCCACCTCGACCGGACAGGGTCTACACAATGAGCAGTTCTTC

cdr3_length: 13
v_call: TRBV27
clone_size: NA
j_call: TRBJ1-2
d_call: TRBD1
cdr3_aa: CASTGTAGDGYTF
cdr3_nt: TGTGCCAGCACGGGGACAGCCGGTGATGGCTACACCTTC